The clone carrying this T cell receptor (beta chain) was observed a handful of times. Its antigen is undetermined. Drawn from each donor were ten milliliters of peripheral blood. This record belongs to a study of blood T cells in healthy people across ages. A second PCR of about 6 to 11 cycles used a sample-barcoded 5' primer and a J-beta primer mix. Unique molecular identifiers of 12 random nucleotides labeled each cDNA. In TCRdb, the 5' RACE reads were re-called with MiXCR into one record per CDR3 protein. The sample gives some 900,000 distinct CDR3 sequences, about 48% of which show up once; 13% is in the top ten. The CDR3 extends over 13 amino acids. Germline V gene lookup returns CDR1 MNHEY and CDR2 SVGEGT. Trimming removed 3 bases at V and 5 bases at J, with 10 bases between. Whole-study findings and limits: Observed TCR beta diversity per million T cells went down as age went up. This fall followed a roughly linear course with age. One million T cells yielded diversity estimates that were considered underestimates.

The V and J genes are TRBV6-2 or TRBV6-3 and TRBJ1-1; D call uncertain. The clonotype originates from a man aged 25 to 40 in good health. Material for sequencing was blood. CDR3 region: CASSYRMETEAFF. The CDR3 bases are TGTGCCAGCAGTTATCGTATGGAAACTGAAGCTTTCTTT.